Described below is a single TCR beta chain sequence and its context. The record originates from a study of response to subunit inactivated influenza vaccine. The CDR3 has 19 amino acids. In germline, CDR1 is MNHGY, CDR2 SVAAGI. J was trimmed by 2 bases and V by 2 bases; bases with no gene match: 12. TCRdb re-derived calls from the RT-PCR reads in MiXCR, one entry per CDR3 protein. The table lists roughly 540,000 distinct CDR3 sequences, approximately 22% of them singletons. The sample also formed part of further work on T cells expressing NK-cell markers. That study reports: Scientists made TCR beta cDNA using 5'RACE template switching with UMIs. Most of the eight sequenced donors tested HCMV-seropositive; one tested seronegative. With an anti-gamma-delta TCR antibody, sorting in several experiments was kept to alpha-beta TCR T cells. About 6 donors had dominant NKG2C+ clonotypes that comprised about 1.0-8% of their CD8+ T cells. Similarly, these clonotypes led the CD3+CD56-NKG2C+ fraction as well in a few donors.

The TCR was taken from a man aged 50-60 years who received an inactivated influenza vaccine. The specimen was CD4+ T cells sorted from PBMCs, collected 12 days after vaccination. The J gene is TRBJ1-4, the V gene TRBV6-9; 9 bases are shared with TRBD1. This chain's CDR3 is CASSYPGTGRSWTNEKLFF. CDR3 sequence (DNA): TGTGCCAGCAGTTATCCCGGGACAGGGCGCTCTTGGACTAATGAAAAACTGTTTTTT.